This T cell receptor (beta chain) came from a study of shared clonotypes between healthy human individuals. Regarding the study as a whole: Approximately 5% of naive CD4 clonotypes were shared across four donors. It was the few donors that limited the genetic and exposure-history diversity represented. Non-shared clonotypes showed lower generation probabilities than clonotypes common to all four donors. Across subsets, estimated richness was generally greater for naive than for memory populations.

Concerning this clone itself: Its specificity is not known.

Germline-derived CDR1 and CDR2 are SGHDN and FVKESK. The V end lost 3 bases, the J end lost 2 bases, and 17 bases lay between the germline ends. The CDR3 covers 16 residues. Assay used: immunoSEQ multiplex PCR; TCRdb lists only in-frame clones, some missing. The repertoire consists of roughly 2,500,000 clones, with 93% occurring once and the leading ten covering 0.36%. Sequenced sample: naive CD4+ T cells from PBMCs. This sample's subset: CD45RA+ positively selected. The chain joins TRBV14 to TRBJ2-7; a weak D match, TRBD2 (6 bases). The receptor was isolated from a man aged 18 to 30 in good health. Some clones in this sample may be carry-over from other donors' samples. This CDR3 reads CASSQGISGHTYEQYF. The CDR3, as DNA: TGTGCCAGCAGCCAGGGAATAAGCGGGCATACCTACGAGCAGTACTTC.